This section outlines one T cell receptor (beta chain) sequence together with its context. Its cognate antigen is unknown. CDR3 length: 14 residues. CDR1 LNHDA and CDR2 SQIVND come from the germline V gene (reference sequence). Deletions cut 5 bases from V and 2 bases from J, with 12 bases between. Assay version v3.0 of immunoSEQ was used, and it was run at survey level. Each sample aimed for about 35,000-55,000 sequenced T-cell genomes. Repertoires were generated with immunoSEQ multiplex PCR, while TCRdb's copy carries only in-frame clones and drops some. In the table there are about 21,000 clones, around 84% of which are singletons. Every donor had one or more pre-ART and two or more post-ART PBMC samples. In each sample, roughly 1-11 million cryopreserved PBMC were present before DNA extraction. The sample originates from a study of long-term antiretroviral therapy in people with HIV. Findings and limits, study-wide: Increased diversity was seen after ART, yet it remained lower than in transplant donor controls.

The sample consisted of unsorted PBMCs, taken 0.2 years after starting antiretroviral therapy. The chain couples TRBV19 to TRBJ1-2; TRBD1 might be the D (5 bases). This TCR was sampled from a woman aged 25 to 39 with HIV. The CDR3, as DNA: TGTGCCAGTAGTGCGGGACCAGCGAACTATGGCTACACCTTC. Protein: CASSAGPANYGYTF.